The clone carrying this T cell receptor beta chain appeared once. Trimming removed 4 bases at V and 0 bases at J, with 6 bases between. Germline V CDR1 and CDR2: SGHTA, FQGNSA. This CDR3 has 13 amino acids. Per the authors' pipeline: The assay estimated nucleated cells by amplifying reference gene primers. Clones were read by immunoSEQ multiplex PCR, and TCRdb kept only the in-frame ones, dropping some. V and J calls plus clone size are reproduced from that table; the DNA served to infer D and trimming. The sample yields some 46,000 clones, over 70% seen once. These data belong to a study of blood T cell repertoires in COVID-19. Across the study: The study drew acute and convalescent COVID-19 samples from the United States, Italy and Spain. PBMCs, B-cell-depleted T cells, or T cells provided the cDNA or gDNA that made up the material.

V usage is TRBV7-2 and J usage is TRBJ1-1, with a weak D call TRBD1 (5 bases). This sequence was found in a man over 45 with acute or convalescent COVID-19. Sequenced material: peripheral blood. The CDR3 DNA sequence: TGTGCCAGCAGCTGGGGCCTGAACACTGAAGCTTTCTTT. Translation gives CASSWGLNTEAFF.